This TCR beta chain appears in the sequencing data of a study of T cell changes during pregnancy in multiple sclerosis. CDR1 and CDR2 from the germline V gene are SGHTA and FQGNSA. Trimming cost V 5 bases and J 2 bases; bases outside gene matches: 6. This CDR3 is 15 amino acids long. Sequenced by immunoSEQ multiplex PCR; TCRdb stores in-frame clones only, minus some. The data contain around 30,000 clones, 89% of them singletons. V gene TRBV7-2 combines with J gene TRBJ2-3; 8 nucleotides align to TRBD1. The source is a female donor with multiple sclerosis, enrolled in a pregnancy study. The source material was CD4+ T cells from peripheral blood mononuclear cells, sampled in the second trimester of pregnancy. CDR3 nucleotide sequence: TGTGCCAGCAGCCGTTACAGGGGGAACACAGATACGCAGTATTTT. It yields the protein CASSRYRGNTDTQYF.